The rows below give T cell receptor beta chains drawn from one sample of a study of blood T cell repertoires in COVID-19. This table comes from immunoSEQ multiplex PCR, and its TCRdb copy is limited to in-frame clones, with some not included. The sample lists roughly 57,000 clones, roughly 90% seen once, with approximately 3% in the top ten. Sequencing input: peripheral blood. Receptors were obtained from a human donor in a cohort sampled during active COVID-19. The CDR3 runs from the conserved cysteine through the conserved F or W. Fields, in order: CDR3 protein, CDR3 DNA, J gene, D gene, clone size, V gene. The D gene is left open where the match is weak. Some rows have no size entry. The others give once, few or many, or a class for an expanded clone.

CDR3aa: CASRARLMEQYF
CDR3nt: TGTGCCAGCAGGGCCCGTCTGATGGAGCAGTACTTC
j_gene: TRBJ2-7
d_gene: NA
abundance: NA
v_gene: TRBV6-5

CDR3aa: CASSKQGRTDTQYF
CDR3nt: TGTGCCAGCAGCAAACAGGGGCGCACAGATACGCAGTATTTT
j_gene: TRBJ2-3
d_gene: TRBD1
abundance: NA
v_gene: TRBV6-5

CDR3aa: CASRIRGGNQPQHF
CDR3nt: TGTGCCAGCAGGATCAGGGGAGGCAATCAGCCCCAGCATTTT
j_gene: TRBJ1-5
d_gene: NA
abundance: once
v_gene: TRBV2

CDR3aa: CASSPFFSGANVLTF
CDR3nt: TGTGCCAGCAGCCCCTTTTTCTCTGGGGCCAACGTCCTGACTTTC
j_gene: TRBJ2-6
d_gene: NA
abundance: NA
v_gene: TRBV6-2/TRBV6-3

CDR3aa: CAISEQLTGSGGNTIYF
CDR3nt: TGTGCCATCAGTGAGCAACTGACCGGGTCCGGTGGAAACACCATATATTTT
j_gene: TRBJ1-3
d_gene: NA
abundance: NA
v_gene: TRBV10-3

CDR3aa: CASVAGGSTDTQYF
CDR3nt: TGTGCCAGCGTAGCGGGAGGAAGCACAGATACGCAGTATTTT
j_gene: TRBJ2-3
d_gene: TRBD2
abundance: NA
v_gene: TRBV14

CDR3aa: CASSYRGLMNTEAFF
CDR3nt: TGTGCCAGCAGTTACCGAGGGTTAATGAACACTGAAGCTTTCTTT
j_gene: TRBJ1-1
d_gene: NA
abundance: NA
v_gene: TRBV6-2/TRBV6-3

CDR3aa: CASSPTRDRRDTQYF
CDR3nt: TGTGCCAGCAGCCCTACAAGAGATAGGAGGGATACGCAGTATTTT
j_gene: TRBJ2-3
d_gene: NA
abundance: NA
v_gene: TRBV5-4

CDR3aa: CAWAGQQRITNYGYTF
CDR3nt: TGTGCCTGGGCCGGACAGCAGAGAATAACTAACTATGGCTACACCTTC
j_gene: TRBJ1-2
d_gene: NA
abundance: NA
v_gene: TRBV30

CDR3aa: CASSQGFRFVNEQFF
CDR3nt: TGTGCCAGCAGCCAAGGGTTCAGGTTTGTCAATGAGCAGTTCTTC
j_gene: TRBJ2-1
d_gene: NA
abundance: NA
v_gene: TRBV4-2

CDR3aa: CATGTGVLNEKLFF
CDR3nt: TGTGCCACCGGGACAGGGGTCCTAAATGAAAAACTGTTTTTT
j_gene: TRBJ1-4
d_gene: TRBD1
abundance: NA
v_gene: TRBV2

CDR3aa: CASSRQGADYGYTF
CDR3nt: TGTGCCAGCAGCCGTCAAGGGGCTGACTATGGCTACACCTTC
j_gene: TRBJ1-2
d_gene: NA
abundance: once
v_gene: TRBV6-2/TRBV6-3

CDR3aa: CASSSMDISYEQYF
CDR3nt: TGTGCCAGCAGCTCGATGGACATTTCCTACGAGCAGTACTTC
j_gene: TRBJ2-7
d_gene: NA
abundance: NA
v_gene: TRBV27

CDR3aa: CASSLWRFYGYTF
CDR3nt: TGTGCCAGCAGCTTGTGGCGGTTCTATGGCTACACCTTC
j_gene: TRBJ1-2
d_gene: NA
abundance: NA
v_gene: TRBV5-4

CDR3aa: CASSLYPETQYF
CDR3nt: TGTGCCAGCAGCTTATATCCGGAGACCCAGTACTTC
j_gene: TRBJ2-5
d_gene: NA
abundance: NA
v_gene: TRBV13

CDR3aa: CASSIQGNGELFF
CDR3nt: TGTGCCAGCAGTATACAGGGTAACGGGGAGCTGTTTTTT
j_gene: TRBJ2-2
d_gene: NA
abundance: NA
v_gene: TRBV5-4

CDR3aa: CARQTGHTGELFF
CDR3nt: TGCGCCAGGCAGACAGGACACACCGGGGAGCTGTTTTTT
j_gene: TRBJ2-2
d_gene: NA
abundance: NA
v_gene: TRBV23-1

CDR3aa: CASSQETSYEQFF
CDR3nt: TGTGCCAGCAGCCAAGAGACTAGCTATGAGCAGTTCTTC
j_gene: TRBJ2-1
d_gene: TRBD2
abundance: NA
v_gene: TRBV4-2

CDR3aa: CASSIRGSSYNEQFF
CDR3nt: TGTGCCAGCAGTATCCGGGGTAGCTCCTACAATGAGCAGTTCTTC
j_gene: TRBJ2-1
d_gene: NA
abundance: NA
v_gene: TRBV6-6

CDR3aa: CASSDPSTGLAFF
CDR3nt: TGTGCCAGCAGTGACCCCTCGACAGGGCTCGCTTTCTTT
j_gene: TRBJ1-1
d_gene: TRBD1
abundance: NA
v_gene: TRBV25-1

CDR3aa: CASSFTGTGSLTDTQYF
CDR3nt: TGTGCCAGCAGCTTTACAGGGACAGGGAGTCTCACAGATACGCAGTATTTT
j_gene: TRBJ2-3
d_gene: TRBD1
abundance: NA
v_gene: TRBV11-2

CDR3aa: CASSRFVDGGADTQYF
CDR3nt: TGTGCCAGCAGTCGTTTCGTTGATGGAGGGGCCGATACGCAGTATTTT
j_gene: TRBJ2-3
d_gene: NA
abundance: NA
v_gene: TRBV28

CDR3aa: CASSTNVWSTNEKLFF
CDR3nt: TGTGCCAGCTCAACAAACGTCTGGTCAACTAATGAAAAACTGTTTTTT
j_gene: TRBJ1-4
d_gene: NA
abundance: NA
v_gene: TRBV18

CDR3aa: CSVLRGVYEQYF
CDR3nt: TGCAGCGTCCTCAGGGGGGTCTACGAGCAGTACTTC
j_gene: TRBJ2-7
d_gene: NA
abundance: NA
v_gene: TRBV29-1

CDR3aa: CASLRGGTDTQYF
CDR3nt: TGTGCCAGCCTGCGGGGGGGCACAGATACGCAGTATTTT
j_gene: TRBJ2-3
d_gene: TRBD2
abundance: once
v_gene: TRBV6-6

CDR3aa: CASSHSRVNPRETQYF
CDR3nt: TGCGCCAGCAGCCATTCTCGGGTTAATCCCCGAGAGACCCAGTACTTC
j_gene: TRBJ2-5
d_gene: NA
abundance: NA
v_gene: TRBV4-1

CDR3aa: CASSIPGNTGELFF
CDR3nt: TGTGCCAGTAGTATTCCAGGGAACACCGGGGAGCTGTTTTTT
j_gene: TRBJ2-2
d_gene: NA
abundance: NA
v_gene: TRBV19

CDR3aa: CASRTGQGYNEQFF
CDR3nt: TGTGCCAGCAGGACAGGACAGGGGTACAATGAGCAGTTCTTC
j_gene: TRBJ2-1
d_gene: TRBD1
abundance: once
v_gene: TRBV6-6

CDR3aa: CASRGQGVTEAFF
CDR3nt: TGTGCCAGCAGAGGACAGGGCGTAACTGAAGCTTTCTTT
j_gene: TRBJ1-1
d_gene: TRBD1
abundance: NA
v_gene: TRBV7-9

CDR3aa: CASSLGQGENTEAFF
CDR3nt: TGCGCCAGCAGCTTGGGACAGGGGGAAAACACTGAAGCTTTCTTT
j_gene: TRBJ1-1
d_gene: TRBD1
abundance: NA
v_gene: TRBV5-1

CDR3aa: CAWSLQGNQPQHF
CDR3nt: TGTGCCTGGAGTCTTCAGGGGAATCAGCCCCAGCATTTT
j_gene: TRBJ1-5
d_gene: NA
abundance: once
v_gene: TRBV30

CDR3aa: CASSAWAGSTGELFF
CDR3nt: TGTGCCAGCAGCGCCTGGGCAGGGTCAACCGGGGAGCTGTTTTTT
j_gene: TRBJ2-2
d_gene: NA
abundance: NA
v_gene: TRBV6-5

CDR3aa: CASSSRQSFTKQYF
CDR3nt: TGTGCCAGCAGCTCACGACAGAGTTTTACCAAGCAGTACTTC
j_gene: TRBJ2-7
d_gene: NA
abundance: NA
v_gene: TRBV28

CDR3aa: CASSFSSGIYNEQFF
CDR3nt: TGCGCCAGCAGCTTCTCTAGCGGGATTTACAATGAGCAGTTCTTC
j_gene: TRBJ2-1
d_gene: TRBD2
abundance: NA
v_gene: TRBV5-1

CDR3aa: CASSEGRVTEAFF
CDR3nt: TGTGCCAGCAGTGAAGGGAGGGTCACTGAAGCTTTCTTT
j_gene: TRBJ1-1
d_gene: NA
abundance: once
v_gene: TRBV2

CDR3aa: CASTSGPNTEAFF
CDR3nt: TGTGCCAGCACTTCAGGGCCGAACACTGAAGCTTTCTTT
j_gene: TRBJ1-1
d_gene: NA
abundance: NA
v_gene: TRBV7-9

CDR3aa: CASSPGATNEKLFF
CDR3nt: TGTGCCAGCAGCCCAGGTGCAACTAATGAAAAACTGTTTTTT
j_gene: TRBJ1-4
d_gene: NA
abundance: NA
v_gene: TRBV6-5

CDR3aa: CATSRDDGDTDTQYF
CDR3nt: TGTGCCACCAGCAGAGACGATGGAGACACAGATACGCAGTATTTT
j_gene: TRBJ2-3
d_gene: NA
abundance: NA
v_gene: TRBV15

CDR3aa: CSVGTGENTIYF
CDR3nt: TGCAGCGTGGGGACAGGGGAGAACACCATATATTTT
j_gene: TRBJ1-3
d_gene: TRBD1
abundance: NA
v_gene: TRBV29-1

CDR3aa: CSVVRRSNEQFF
CDR3nt: TGCAGCGTTGTGCGAAGGAGCAATGAGCAGTTCTTC
j_gene: TRBJ2-1
d_gene: NA
abundance: NA
v_gene: TRBV29-1

CDR3aa: CASSLEVVRESDTQYF
CDR3nt: TGTGCCAGCAGCTTGGAGGTGGTGCGGGAATCAGATACGCAGTATTTT
j_gene: TRBJ2-3
d_gene: NA
abundance: NA
v_gene: TRBV5-8

CDR3aa: CASSEVQPNEKLFF
CDR3nt: TGTGCCAGCAGTGAGGTACAGCCCAATGAAAAACTGTTTTTT
j_gene: TRBJ1-4
d_gene: NA
abundance: NA
v_gene: TRBV2

CDR3aa: CASSFLGGTDTQYF
CDR3nt: TGTGCCAGCAGCTTTCTGGGAGGCACAGATACGCAGTATTTT
j_gene: TRBJ2-3
d_gene: NA
abundance: NA
v_gene: TRBV7-2

CDR3aa: CASSWGPSSYNSPLHF
CDR3nt: TGTGCCAGCAGTTGGGGGCCCAGCTCCTATAATTCACCCCTCCACTTT
j_gene: TRBJ1-6
d_gene: NA
abundance: NA
v_gene: TRBV27

CDR3aa: CASGRGPQHF
CDR3nt: TGTGCCAGCGGACGGGGGCCCCAGCATTTT
j_gene: TRBJ1-5
d_gene: NA
abundance: NA
v_gene: TRBV6-5

CDR3aa: CASTGWEAFF
CDR3nt: TGTGCCAGTACAGGATGGGAAGCTTTCTTT
j_gene: TRBJ1-1
d_gene: NA
abundance: NA
v_gene: TRBV19

CDR3aa: CASSMRQLNTEAFF
CDR3nt: TGTGCCAGTAGTATGAGACAGTTGAACACTGAAGCTTTCTTT
j_gene: TRBJ1-1
d_gene: NA
abundance: NA
v_gene: TRBV19

CDR3aa: CASSEWRDTGELFF
CDR3nt: TGTGCCAGCAGTGAGTGGCGGGACACCGGGGAGCTGTTTTTT
j_gene: TRBJ2-2
d_gene: NA
abundance: NA
v_gene: TRBV2

CDR3aa: CASSQDIWTGRNQYQETQYF
CDR3nt: TGCGCCAGCAGCCAAGATATCTGGACAGGTCGGAATCAATACCAAGAGACCCAGTACTTC
j_gene: TRBJ2-5
d_gene: TRBD1
abundance: NA
v_gene: TRBV4-3

CDR3aa: CASSRQGNEKLFF
CDR3nt: TGTGCCAGTAGTCGTCAGGGTAATGAAAAACTGTTTTTT
j_gene: TRBJ1-4
d_gene: NA
abundance: NA
v_gene: TRBV19

CDR3aa: CASSLDGTGGTDTQYF
CDR3nt: TGCGCCAGCAGCTTGGATGGGACTGGCGGCACAGATACGCAGTATTTT
j_gene: TRBJ2-3
d_gene: NA
abundance: few
v_gene: TRBV5-1

CDR3aa: CASRLTGGRDTQYF
CDR3nt: TGTGCCAGCAGGTTAACAGGGGGTCGGGATACGCAGTATTTT
j_gene: TRBJ2-3
d_gene: TRBD1
abundance: NA
v_gene: TRBV28

CDR3aa: CAWSSQPNTGELFF
CDR3nt: TGTGCCTGGAGTTCACAGCCGAACACCGGGGAGCTGTTTTTT
j_gene: TRBJ2-2
d_gene: NA
abundance: NA
v_gene: TRBV30

CDR3aa: CASCLRGHTRYEKLFF
CDR3nt: TGCGCCAGCTGTTTGCGTGGGCATACCCGATATGAAAAACTGTTTTTT
j_gene: TRBJ1-4
d_gene: NA
abundance: NA
v_gene: TRBV23-1

CDR3aa: CASTEGGGNQPQHF
CDR3nt: TGTGCCAGTACTGAAGGGGGCGGCAATCAGCCCCAGCATTTT
j_gene: TRBJ1-5
d_gene: TRBD1
abundance: NA
v_gene: TRBV19

CDR3aa: CASSWEGGRNSPLHF
CDR3nt: TGCGCCAGCAGCTGGGAGGGAGGTCGGAATTCACCCCTCCACTTT
j_gene: TRBJ1-6
d_gene: NA
abundance: NA
v_gene: TRBV5-1

CDR3aa: CASSVNYPGQGNSPLHF
CDR3nt: TGTGCCAGCAGCGTAAATTATCCGGGACAGGGGAATTCACCCCTCCACTTT
j_gene: TRBJ1-6
d_gene: TRBD1
abundance: NA
v_gene: TRBV7-3

CDR3aa: CASSPFEQENNYGYTF
CDR3nt: TGTGCCAGCTCACCATTCGAACAGGAGAATAACTATGGCTACACCTTC
j_gene: TRBJ1-2
d_gene: NA
abundance: NA
v_gene: TRBV18